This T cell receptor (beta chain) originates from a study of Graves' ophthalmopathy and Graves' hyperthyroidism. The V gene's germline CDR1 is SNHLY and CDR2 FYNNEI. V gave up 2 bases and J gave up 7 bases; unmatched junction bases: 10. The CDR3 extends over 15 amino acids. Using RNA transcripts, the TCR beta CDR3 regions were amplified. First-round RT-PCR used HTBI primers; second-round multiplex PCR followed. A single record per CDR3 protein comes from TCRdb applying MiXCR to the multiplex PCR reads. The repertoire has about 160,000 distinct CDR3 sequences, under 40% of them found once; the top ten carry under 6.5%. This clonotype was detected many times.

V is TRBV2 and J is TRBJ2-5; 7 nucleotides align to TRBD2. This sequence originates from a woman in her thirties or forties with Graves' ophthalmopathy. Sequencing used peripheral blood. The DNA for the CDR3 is TGTGCCAGCAGTGAAATTAGGGGACGCGGGGGGACCCAGTACTTC. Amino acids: CASSEIRGRGGTQYF.